This record looks at one TCR beta chain sequence and its context. Its matching antigen is unknown. These data come from a study of graft-versus-host responses after intestinal transplantation. In the study overall: Recipients underwent multivisceral, liver-intestinal, or isolated intestinal transplants. Recipients were all induced with anti-thymocyte globulin, then given tacrolimus and steroids for 2 to 3 years. Findings and limits, study-wide: GvH clones were found in recipient marrow; some appeared first in ileum or blood. The highest levels of circulating GvH clones went along with early declines in HvG clones after transplant.

Clones were read by immunoSEQ multiplex PCR, and TCRdb kept only the in-frame ones, dropping some. The sample lists some 16,000 clones; approximately 88% were seen once. V lost 8 bases and J 7 bases, leaving 21 bases between the germline ends. Per germline, CDR1 MNHEY and CDR2 SVGAGI. CDR3 size: 15 residues. This receptor was identified in a human patient who received an intestinal transplant, so some T cells may come from the graft donor. The rearrangement joins TRBV6-5 to TRBJ1-5; D unresolved. The sample consisted of PBMCs, taken roughly 110 days after intestinal transplant. The CDR3 bases are TGTGCCAGCTCCTCGGCAGGCTGGGCCCGACAGCCCCAGCATTTT. Translating gives CASSSAGWARQPQHF.